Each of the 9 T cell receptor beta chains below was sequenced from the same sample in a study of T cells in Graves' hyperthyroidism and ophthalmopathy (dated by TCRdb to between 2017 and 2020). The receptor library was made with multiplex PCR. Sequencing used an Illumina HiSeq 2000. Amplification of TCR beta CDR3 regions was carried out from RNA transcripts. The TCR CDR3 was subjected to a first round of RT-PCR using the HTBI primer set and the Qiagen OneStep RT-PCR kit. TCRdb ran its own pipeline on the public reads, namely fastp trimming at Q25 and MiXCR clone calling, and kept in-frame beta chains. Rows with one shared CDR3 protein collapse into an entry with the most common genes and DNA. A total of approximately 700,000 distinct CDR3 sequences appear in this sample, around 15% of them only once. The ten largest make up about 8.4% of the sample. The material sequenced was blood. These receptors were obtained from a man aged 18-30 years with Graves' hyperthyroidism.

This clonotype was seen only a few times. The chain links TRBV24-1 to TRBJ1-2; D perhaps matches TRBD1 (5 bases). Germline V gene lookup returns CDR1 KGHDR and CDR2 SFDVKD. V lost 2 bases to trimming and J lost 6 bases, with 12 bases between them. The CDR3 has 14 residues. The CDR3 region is CATSDSGRGDGYTF. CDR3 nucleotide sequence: TGTGCCACCAGTGATTCGGGACGGGGTGATGGCTACACCTTC.

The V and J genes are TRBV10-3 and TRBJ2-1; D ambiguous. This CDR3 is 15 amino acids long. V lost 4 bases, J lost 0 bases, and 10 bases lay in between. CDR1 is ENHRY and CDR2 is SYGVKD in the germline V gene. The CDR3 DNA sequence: TGTGCCATCAGTGCTCCAGGCAGCTCCTACAATGAGCAGTTCTTC. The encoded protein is CAISAPGSSYNEQFF.

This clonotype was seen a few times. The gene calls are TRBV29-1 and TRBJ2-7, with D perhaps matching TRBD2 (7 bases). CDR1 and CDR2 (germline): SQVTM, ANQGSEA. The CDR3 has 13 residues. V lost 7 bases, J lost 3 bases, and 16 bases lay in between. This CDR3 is CSARGASHYEQYF. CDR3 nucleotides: TGCAGCGCCCGGGGGGCCTCCCACTACGAGCAGTACTTC.

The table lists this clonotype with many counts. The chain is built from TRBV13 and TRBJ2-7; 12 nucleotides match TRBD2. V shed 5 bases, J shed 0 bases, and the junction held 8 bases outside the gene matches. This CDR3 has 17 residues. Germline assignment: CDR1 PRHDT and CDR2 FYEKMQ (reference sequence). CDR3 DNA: TGTGCCAGCAGCCCCCAGGGACTAGCGGGTCCCTCCTACGAGCAGTACTTC. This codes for CASSPQGLAGPSYEQYF.

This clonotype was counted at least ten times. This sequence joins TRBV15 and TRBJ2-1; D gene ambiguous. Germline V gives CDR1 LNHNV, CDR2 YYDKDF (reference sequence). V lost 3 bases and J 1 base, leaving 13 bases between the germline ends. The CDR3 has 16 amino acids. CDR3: CATSRGSSPSYNEQFF. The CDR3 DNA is TGTGCCACCAGCAGGGGGTCCAGTCCTTCCTACAATGAGCAGTTCTTC. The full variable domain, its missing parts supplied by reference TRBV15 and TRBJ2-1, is DAMVIQNPRYQVTQFGKPVTLSCSQTLNHNVMYWYQQKSSQAPKLLFHYYDKDFNNEADTPDNFQSRRPNTSFCFLDIRSPGLGDTAMYLCATSRGSSPSYNEQFFGPGTRLTVL.

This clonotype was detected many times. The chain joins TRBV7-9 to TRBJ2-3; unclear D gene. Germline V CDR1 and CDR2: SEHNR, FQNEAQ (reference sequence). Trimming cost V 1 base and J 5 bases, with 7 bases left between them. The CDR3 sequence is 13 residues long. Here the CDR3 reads CASSLDPEDTQYF. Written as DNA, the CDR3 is TGTGCCAGCAGCTTAGACCCGGAAGATACGCAGTATTTT.

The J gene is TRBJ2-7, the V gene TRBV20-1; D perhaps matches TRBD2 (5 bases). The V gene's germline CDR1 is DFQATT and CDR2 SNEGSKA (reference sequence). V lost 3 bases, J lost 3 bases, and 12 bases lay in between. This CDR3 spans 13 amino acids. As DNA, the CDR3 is TGCAGTGCTAGGCCTAGCAGCTACTACGAGCAGTACTTC. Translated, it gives CSARPSSYYEQYF.

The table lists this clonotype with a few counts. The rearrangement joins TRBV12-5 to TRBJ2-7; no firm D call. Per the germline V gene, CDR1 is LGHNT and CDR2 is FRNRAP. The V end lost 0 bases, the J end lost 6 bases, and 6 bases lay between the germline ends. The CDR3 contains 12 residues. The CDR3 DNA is TGTGCTAGTGGTTTGGTCCGATTCGAGCAGTACTTC. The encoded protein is CASGLVRFEQYF.

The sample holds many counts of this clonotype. This CDR3 is CASRGTSGYYEQYF. The CDR3 region has the DNA TGTGCCAGCAGGGGGACTAGCGGGTACTACGAGCAGTACTTC. The genes are TRBV2 and TRBJ2-7; 12 bases match TRBD2. This CDR3 spans 14 amino acids. The trim removed 6 bases at V and 3 bases at J, leaving 3 bases unmatched. Germline loops: CDR1 SNHLY, CDR2 FYNNEI.